This TCR beta chain was obtained from a study of control samples from healthy donors and cancer patients. This CDR3 is 18 amino acids long. Per germline, CDR1 LNHDA and CDR2 SQIVND (reference sequence). With V trimmed by 1 base and J by 4 bases, 12 bases remained unmatched. The assay was immunoSEQ multiplex PCR, and TCRdb's table has in-frame clones only and misses some. The sample shows roughly 100,000 clones, around 90% of them seen only once. Sequenced sample: blood. The chain combines TRBV19 with TRBJ2-7; the match to TRBD2 covers 11 bases. This TCR was sampled from a man aged 30 to 45 in good health. The CDR3: CASSIGSQTSGNVYEQYF. For the CDR3, the DNA is TGTGCCAGTAGTATAGGCTCACAGACTAGCGGGAACGTATACGAGCAGTACTTC. Supplemented by reference TRBV19 and TRBJ2-7, the full variable domain reads DGGITQSPKYLFRKEGQNVTLSCEQNLNHDAMYWYRQDPGQGLRLIYYSQIVNDFQKGDIAEGYSVSREKKESFPLTVTSAQKNPTAFYLCASSIGSQTSGNVYEQYFGPGTRLTVT.